One and the same sample provided the 27 T cell receptor beta chains below, sequenced in a study of T cells after yellow fever vaccination (dated by TCRdb to the late 2010s). Library method: 5' RACE. The run used an Illumina HiSeq 2500. In TCRdb, the public reads were trimmed at Q25 with fastp and aligned with MiXCR, with productive beta chains retained. CDR3 protein sequences are deduplicated, and each keeps its most common genes and DNA. For this sample the table gives approximately 550,000 distinct CDR3 sequences, of which roughly 19% were detected only once. The biggest ten clones account for over 11% of the sample. Per the publication, the treatment or condition label means: live attenuated yellow fever vaccine strain. The material was PBMCs, obtained 15 days after the yellow fever booster vaccination. Every receptor here comes from a man between 25 and 39 years old who received the YFV17D yellow fever vaccine.

This clonotype was counted only a few times. The chain has TRBV6-2 or TRBV6-3 and TRBJ2-7, with 10 bases identical to TRBD2. The CDR3 consists of 16 residues. The germline CDR1 and CDR2 sequences are MNHEY and SVGEGT. After removal of 6 bases from V and 0 bases from J, the junction contained 8 bases not matched to a gene. Written as DNA, the CDR3 is TGTGCCAGCAGCCGTCCCATAGCGGGAGGCTCCTACGAGCAGTACTTC. Its protein product is CASSRPIAGGSYEQYF.

In DNA form, the CDR3 reads TGCAGTGCTAGAGCCCCGACCGCAACCGAGCAGTACTTC. Its protein product is CSARAPTATEQYF. V is TRBV20-1 and J is TRBJ2-7; the D is unclear. CDR1 and CDR2 (germline): DFQATT, SNEGSKA (reference sequence). V dropped 1 base and J dropped 6 bases, with 13 bases sitting between them. This CDR3 has 13 amino acids.

The genes are TRBV5-4 and TRBJ2-3; 9 nucleotides line up with TRBD1. The CDR3 has 16 residues. CDR1 is SGHNT and CDR2 is YYREEE in the germline V gene (reference sequence). V lost 4 bases, J lost 3 bases, and 9 bases stayed unmatched. The CDR3 loop reads CASSPNGGQGTDTQYF. The DNA of the CDR3 is TGTGCCAGCAGCCCTAATGGGGGACAGGGTACAGATACGCAGTATTTT.

In this sample, this clonotype turned up a few times. The chain links TRBV18 to TRBJ2-7; tentatively, D is TRBD2 (5 bases). The germline CDR1 and CDR2 sequences are KGHSH and LQKENI. This CDR3 is 15 amino acids long. V lost 3 bases to trimming and J lost 3 bases, with 15 bases between them. The CDR3 is CASSPYVGIGYEQYF. CDR3 DNA sequence: TGTGCCAGCTCACCTTACGTCGGGATCGGCTACGAGCAGTACTTC.

This clonotype was observed a few times. The chain couples TRBV29-1 to TRBJ2-3, with a possible D match to TRBD1 (5 bases). Germline CDR1 SQVTM, CDR2 ANQGSEA. The V end lost 6 bases, the J end lost 2 bases, and 9 bases lay between the germline ends. This CDR3 is 12 amino acids long. The CDR3 DNA follows: TGCAGCGTGGGGCTGAACACAGATACGCAGTATTTT. The encoded protein is CSVGLNTDTQYF.

This clonotype appeared a few times. The chain employs TRBV20-1 and TRBJ2-3, with 9 bases that match TRBD1. The germline CDR1 and CDR2 sequences are DFQATT and SNEGSKA (reference sequence). V was pared by 3 bases and J by 3 bases, with 4 bases of the junction left unmatched. The CDR3 is 14 amino acids. The CDR3 region is CSARGQGVTDTQYF. DNA for the CDR3: TGCAGTGCTAGGGGACAGGGTGTTACAGATACGCAGTATTTT.

V and J are TRBV11-2 and TRBJ2-5; the match to TRBD2 covers 13 bases. The ends lost 8 bases at V and 3 bases at J; junction bases unmatched: 15. Germline assignment: CDR1 SGHAT and CDR2 FQNNGV. This CDR3 comprises 18 residues. In DNA, the CDR3 is TGTGCCAGCGCCATACTAGCGGGAGGGCAGAGAAGAGAAGAGACCCAGTACTTC. It yields the protein CASAILAGGQRREETQYF.

The CDR3: CASSSSITQYF. The CDR3 nucleotides read TGTGCCAGCAGCTCGTCTATAACCCAGTACTTC. The V gene is TRBV5-6, the J gene TRBJ2-5; D unresolved. Trimming cost V 3 bases and J 8 bases, with 8 bases left between them. Looked up from germline, CDR1 is SGHDT and CDR2 is YYEEEE. CDR3 length: 11 amino acids. Looking up the rest from reference TRBV5-6 and TRBJ2-5 gives the full variable domain: DAGVTQSPTHLIKTRGQQVTLRCSPKSGHDTVSWYQQALGQGPQFIFQYYEEEERQRGNFPDRFSGHQFPNYSSELNVNALLLGDSALYLCASSSSITQYFGPGTRLLVL.

The sample holds a few counts of this clonotype. V is TRBV12-3 or TRBV12-4 and J is TRBJ1-1; D is perhaps TRBD1 (5 bases). The CDR3 is 15 residues long. Trimming shortened V by 5 bases and J by 1 base, and 14 bases separated the two germline ends. The CDR3: CASSTGLGGNTEAFF. The CDR3 DNA is TGTGCCAGCAGTACAGGTTTGGGGGGGAACACTGAAGCTTTCTTT.

This clonotype was seen only a few times. The chain combines TRBV5-1 with TRBJ2-1, with 7 bases aligning to TRBD1. With V trimmed by 7 bases and J by 4 bases, 8 bases remained unmatched. The CDR3 is 14 residues long. Germline CDR1 is SGHRS and CDR2 is YFSETQ. CDR3 loop: CASGKGQSYNEQFF. The CDR3 DNA sequence: TGCGCCAGCGGCAAGGGACAGTCGTACAATGAGCAGTTCTTC.

V usage is TRBV12-5 and J usage is TRBJ2-7; D perhaps matches TRBD1 (6 bases). V was trimmed by 0 bases and J by 4 bases, leaving 22 bases between them. The CDR3 sequence is 18 residues long. Germline V gene lookup returns CDR1 LGHNT and CDR2 FRNRAP. The CDR3 sequence is CASGLVLALGANSYEQYF. As DNA, the CDR3 is TGTGCTAGTGGTTTGGTCCTCGCCCTGGGGGCGAACAGTTACGAGCAGTACTTC.

This clonotype was observed a few times. The chain carries TRBV12-3 or TRBV12-4 and TRBJ2-1; 7 nucleotides align to TRBD2. Unmatched junction bases numbered 12, after V lost 4 bases and J lost 6 bases. The CDR3 has 16 residues. This CDR3 reads CASSSLGTTIFNEQFF. CDR3 DNA sequence: TGTGCCAGCAGTTCCCTCGGGACTACTATATTCAATGAGCAGTTCTTC.

The V call is TRBV20-1, the J call TRBJ2-3; a weak D match, TRBD2 (6 bases). This CDR3 region has 13 residues. Trimming stripped 6 bases from V and 7 bases from J, with 17 bases between. The germline V gene encodes CDR1 DFQATT and CDR2 SNEGSKA (reference sequence). CDR3 sequence (DNA): TGCAGTGCAAGGGATGGGGGGATTTATACGCAGTATTTT. It codes for CSARDGGIYTQYF.

CDR3 DNA: TGCAGTGCTAAGGAGTACGGGGGACGCAATCAGCCCCAGCATTTT. Protein: CSAKEYGGRNQPQHF. The chain is built from TRBV20-1 and TRBJ1-5, with D possibly matching TRBD1 (5 bases). In germline, CDR1 is DFQATT, CDR2 SNEGSKA (reference sequence). The CDR3 has 15 amino acids. The V end lost 4 bases, the J end lost 2 bases, and 15 bases lay between the germline ends.

The chain recombines TRBV12-3 or TRBV12-4 with TRBJ2-7, with D possibly being TRBD1 (6 bases). This CDR3 has 14 amino acids. Deletions cut 6 bases from V and 2 bases from J, with 14 bases between. The CDR3 reads CASSRTEPPYEQYF. The CDR3 coding sequence is TGTGCCAGCAGCCGGACAGAGCCTCCCTACGAGCAGTACTTC.

CDR3 DNA: TGTGCCAGCATGACCGGGACTAGCGCCACCGGGGAGCTGTTTTTT. Protein product: CASMTGTSATGELFF. V and J are TRBV2 and TRBJ2-2, with 10 bases fitting TRBD2. Losses at the gene ends were 7 bases for V and 4 bases for J; bases not matched to a gene: 6. The CDR3 covers 15 residues. The V gene's germline CDR1 is SNHLY and CDR2 FYNNEI. Using reference TRBV2 and TRBJ2-2 for the parts outside the CDR3, the full variable domain is EPEVTQTPSHQVTQMGQEVILRCVPISNHLYFYWYRQILGQKVEFLVSFYNNEISEKSEIFDDQFSVERPDGSNFTLKIRSTKLEDSAMYFCASMTGTSATGELFFGEGSRLTVL.

This clonotype was seen a handful of times. V and J are TRBV11-2 and TRBJ2-7; D ambiguous. The CDR3 sequence is 12 residues long. From germline, CDR1 is SGHAT and CDR2 FQNNGV. Trimming pared 0 bases from V and 5 bases from J, leaving 5 bases between. The CDR3 loop is CASSLDANEQYF. In nucleotides, the CDR3 is TGTGCCAGCAGCTTAGATGCAAACGAGCAGTACTTC.

V and J are TRBV20-1 and TRBJ2-1; 12 bases map to TRBD2. The CDR3 is 15 residues long. Germline loops: CDR1 DFQATT, CDR2 SNEGSKA (reference sequence). With V trimmed by 3 bases and J by 9 bases, 9 bases remained unmatched. CDR3 in amino acids: CSARGLAGGPSEQFF. CDR3 nucleotide sequence: TGCAGTGCTAGGGGGCTAGCGGGAGGGCCCAGTGAGCAGTTCTTC.

This clonotype was observed a few times. The V call is TRBV12-3 or TRBV12-4, the J call TRBJ2-2; D unclear. V lost 6 bases, J lost 4 bases, and 9 bases lay in between. This CDR3 contains 13 residues. For the CDR3, the DNA is TGTGCCAGCAGCCCTGTGGGCACCGGGGAGCTGTTTTTT. Its translation: CASSPVGTGELFF.

This clonotype has more than one count but fewer than ten. V usage is TRBV6-2 or TRBV6-3 and J usage is TRBJ2-1; a weak D match, TRBD2 (5 bases). Trimming left V 0 bases short and J 9 bases short, with 18 bases between. The CDR3 has 16 residues. Germline loops: CDR1 MNHEY, CDR2 SVGEGT. CDR3 sequence (DNA): TGTGCCAGCAGTTACTCGTCGGGCTTCGGGATGGGTGAGCAGTTCTTC. As protein: CASSYSSGFGMGEQFF.

This chain uses TRBV27 with TRBJ2-1; D is perhaps TRBD2 (5 bases). CDR1 MNHEY and CDR2 SMNVEV come from the germline V gene (reference sequence). This CDR3 has 15 residues. V lost 7 bases and J 9 bases, leaving 22 bases between the germline ends. The chain's CDR3 is CASKGNFGVNIEQFF. The CDR3 coding sequence is TGTGCCAGCAAGGGTAACTTCGGGGTAAACATTGAGCAGTTCTTC.

About this clonotype itself: An end of the junction does not agree with germline; a read error may underlie this. This sequence joins TRBV7-9 and TRBJ1-1; D uncertain. Germline lookup yields CDR1 SEHNR and CDR2 FQNEAQ (reference sequence). The CDR3 totals 16 residues. The CDR3 bases are TGTGCCAGCAGCTTAGTGGCAGCAGGTTTGAATACTGAAGCTTTCTTT. Amino acids: CASSLVAAGLNTEAFF.

The chain combines TRBV18 with TRBJ1-1; D may be TRBD1 (6 bases). The V end was cut by 3 bases, the J end by 2 bases, with 22 bases between. Germline CDR1 and CDR2: KGHSH and LQKENI. The CDR3 is made up of 18 amino acids. The CDR3 sequence: CASSPSLAGGGFNTEAFF. CDR3 coding DNA: TGTGCCAGCTCACCGTCTTTGGCCGGCGGGGGCTTTAACACTGAAGCTTTCTTT.

This clonotype was detected a few times. The chain uses TRBV19 and TRBJ2-7; the D call may be TRBD1 or TRBD2 (5 bases each). V shed 4 bases and J shed 3 bases, with 16 bases lying between them. CDR3 length equals 15 residues. Germline values: CDR1 LNHDA, CDR2 SQIVND (reference sequence). The DNA for the CDR3 is TGTGCCAGTAGTAGGGGGTCTTTAGGAGGCTACGAGCAGTACTTC. This encodes CASSRGSLGGYEQYF.

This clonotype was detected only a few times. The gene calls are TRBV30 and TRBJ2-7; the D is unclear. Trimming shortened V by 1 base and J by 3 bases, and 10 bases separated the two germline ends. The CDR3 runs 13 residues. From germline, CDR1 is GTSNPN and CDR2 SVGIG (reference sequence). This CDR3 is CAWSAKVLYEQYF. As DNA, the CDR3 is TGTGCCTGGAGTGCTAAGGTGCTCTACGAGCAGTACTTC.

This clonotype was recorded at least ten times. The rearrangement joins TRBV20-1 to TRBJ2-3; D may correspond to TRBD1 or TRBD2 (6 bases each). Trimming pared 5 bases from V and 2 bases from J, leaving 23 bases between. The germline CDR1 and CDR2 sequences are DFQATT and SNEGSKA (reference sequence). The CDR3 consists of 17 residues. CDR3 sequence reads: CSAAAHGGGATTDTQYF. The DNA for the CDR3 is TGCAGTGCTGCTGCACATGGGGGCGGGGCGACCACAGATACGCAGTATTTT.

This clonotype was seen a handful of times. The gene calls are TRBV7-2 and TRBJ2-1; no clear D gene. The V gene lost 2 bases and the J gene lost 6 bases, with 5 bases spanning the gap. Germline assignment: CDR1 SGHTA and CDR2 FQGNSA. This CDR3 region has 12 residues. This CDR3 is CASSLRVNEQFF. The CDR3 nucleotides are TGTGCCAGCAGCTTAAGGGTCAATGAGCAGTTCTTC.